One T cell receptor (beta chain) is described in this entry. The clone's antigen remains unknown. No base quality values were provided; no much bigger clone lies one nucleotide off. The sample belongs to a study of blood T cell repertoires in COVID-19 (dated by TCRdb to 2019 to 2021). Context from the whole study: Samples from collaborators originated in the United States, Italy and Spain and spanned both the acute and convalescent phases of COVID-19. The prospective study material was composed of cDNA or gDNA derived from T cells, B-cell-depleted T cells, or PBMCs. Subjects who had been exposed to COVID-19, were actively infected with it, or had recovered from it provided the deeply sampled blood TCRbeta repertoires that made up the dataset. The repertoires were made available in a free public database intended to serve as a resource for research on the immune response to SARS-CoV-2. Samples were obtained from the ongoing ImmuneRACE study (first 160 participants) and from about 1,300 subjects provided by 6 global collaborators. Nearly every sample came with metadata listing a de-identified subject ID, COVID-19 status, age in years and sex. HLA class I and class II types, where available, came from metadata supplied by the sample provider rather than from assay-based typing.

General study outcomes and caveats: Clinical and demographic metadata were provided uncurated, with the amount varying by source and participant.

TCRbeta CDR3 regions were amplified from genomic DNA by means of the immunoSEQ Assay, a bias-controlled multiplex PCR. The original methods were these. Nucleated cell counts per sample were estimated from amplification of reference gene primers within the assay. To quantify the absolute abundance of each unique TCRbeta CDR3 rearrangement, sequence reads were collapsed and filtered. For each sample, productive Simpson clonality was calculated by taking the square root of Simpson's diversity index across productive rearrangements. Here the immuneACCESS table is served through TCRdb, limited to in-frame sequences with V and J called. Missing clones are a known gap in these copies; in checked studies unresolved V genes cover under half, and the rest lacks a known reason. Clone size and the V and J calls come from that table; the DNA yielded D and trimming. The sample table contains 150,000 to 200,000 clones; only one count was recorded for about 74% of them. Of the sample, roughly 8.6% is held by the ten largest clones.

V is reduced by 0 bases and J by 4 bases, leaving a spacing of 10 bases between them. The germline V gene (reference sequence) supplies CDR1 GTSNPN and CDR2 SVGIG. There are 14 amino acids in the CDR3, from cysteine to phenylalanine inclusive. Just the 42-base CDR3 DNA is kept, in frame starting at base 1. Whole blood was collected in K2EDTA tubes by collaborating institutions according to the institutions' own protocols. Collaborator samples were shipped for TCRbeta analysis as frozen whole blood, isolated PBMCs, or DNA extracted from either sample type. The TCR comes from a man aged 55 to 70 with acute or convalescent COVID-19. Sample: peripheral blood. The chain is assembled from TRBV30 and TRBJ1-5; a weak D assignment points to TRBD1 (6 bases agree). The nucleotides read TGTGCCTGGAGTGTCCAGGGGCTGAATCAGCCCCAGCATTTT. It translates to CAWSVQGLNQPQHF.